This TCR beta chain derives from a study of human T cells and chemical hapten exposure. Study-wide background: Patients' scalps got diphenylcyclopropenone weekly throughout the approximately 24-week study.

Trimming left V 5 bases short and J 5 bases short, with 13 bases between. This CDR3 region has 14 residues. Germline values: CDR1 SGHDN, CDR2 FVKESK. TCRdb re-analysed the RACE reads in MiXCR, keeping a single row per CDR3 protein. The sample records 300,000 to 450,000 distinct CDR3 sequences, 4% to 6% being singletons. The time point denotes: pre-sensitization, week 0. Sample treatment: therapeutic diphenylcyclopropenone sensitization with weekly scalp DPC. This clonotype was counted ten times or more. The antigen is not known. General study results and limits: TCRs exceeding a frequency of 1 in 1000 stayed unchanged under DPC sensitization.

The source of this sequence is a woman in her 50s with alopecia areata. Some clones in this sample may be carry-over from other donors' samples. This chain uses TRBV14 with TRBJ1-5; D is possibly TRBD1 (5 bases). The sequenced sample was whole blood, obtained in connection with sensitization to the hapten diphenylcyclopropenone (DPC). CDR3 sequence: CASSSGGVYQPQHF. The CDR3 DNA reads TGTGCCAGCAGCTCCGGGGGGGTCTATCAGCCCCAGCATTTT.